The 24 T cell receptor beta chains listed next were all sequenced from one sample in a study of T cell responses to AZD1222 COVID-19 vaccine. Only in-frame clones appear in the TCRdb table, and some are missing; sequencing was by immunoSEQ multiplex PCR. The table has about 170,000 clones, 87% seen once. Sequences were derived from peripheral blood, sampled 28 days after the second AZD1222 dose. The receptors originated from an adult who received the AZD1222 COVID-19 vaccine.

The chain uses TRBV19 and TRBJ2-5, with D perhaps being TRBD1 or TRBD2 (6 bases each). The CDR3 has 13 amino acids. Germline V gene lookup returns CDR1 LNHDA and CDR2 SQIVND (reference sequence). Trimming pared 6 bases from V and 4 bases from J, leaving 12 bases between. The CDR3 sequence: CASSPGGLETQYF. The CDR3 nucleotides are TGTGCCAGTAGCCCCGGGGGCCTAGAGACCCAGTACTTC.

The DNA of the CDR3 is TGCGCCAGCAGCCAATTCCCAGGGGGTCACACTGAAGCTTTCTTT. Protein product: CASSQFPGGHTEAFF. This sequence joins TRBV5-1 and TRBJ1-1; TRBD1 matches 7 bases. V lost 4 bases to trimming and J lost 3 bases; unmatched junction nucleotides: 9. The CDR3 has 15 residues. Per germline, CDR1 SGHRS and CDR2 YFSETQ. The whole variable domain, remainder taken from reference TRBV5-1 and TRBJ1-1, is KAGVTQTPRYLIKTRGQQVTLSCSPISGHRSVSWYQQTPGQGLQFLFEYFSETQRNKGNFPGRFSGRQFSNSRSEMNVSTLELGDSALYLCASSQFPGGHTEAFFGQGTRLTVV.

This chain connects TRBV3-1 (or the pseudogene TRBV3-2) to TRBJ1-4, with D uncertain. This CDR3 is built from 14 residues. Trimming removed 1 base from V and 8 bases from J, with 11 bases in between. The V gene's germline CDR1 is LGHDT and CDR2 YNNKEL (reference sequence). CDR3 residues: CASSQAGGPEKLFF. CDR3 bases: TGTGCCAGCAGCCAAGCTGGAGGACCCGAAAAACTGTTTTTT.

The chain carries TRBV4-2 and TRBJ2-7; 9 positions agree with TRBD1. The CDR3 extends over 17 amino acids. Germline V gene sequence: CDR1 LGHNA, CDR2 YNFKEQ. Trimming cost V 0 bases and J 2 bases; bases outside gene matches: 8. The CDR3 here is CASSQEGTGSGAYEQYF. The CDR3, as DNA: TGTGCCAGCAGCCAAGAGGGGACAGGGTCCGGAGCCTACGAGCAGTACTTC.

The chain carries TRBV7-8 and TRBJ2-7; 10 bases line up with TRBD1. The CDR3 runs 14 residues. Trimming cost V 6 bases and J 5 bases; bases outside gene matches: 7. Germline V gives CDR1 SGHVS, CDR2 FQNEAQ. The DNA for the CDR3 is TGTGCCAGCAGAAGACAGGGGGCGGTGAACGAGCAGTACTTC. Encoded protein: CASRRQGAVNEQYF.

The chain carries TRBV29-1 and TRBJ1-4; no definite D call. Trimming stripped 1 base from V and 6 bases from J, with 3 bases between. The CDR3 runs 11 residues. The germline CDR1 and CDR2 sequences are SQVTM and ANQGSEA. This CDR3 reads CSVEGYEKLFF. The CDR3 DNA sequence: TGCAGCGTTGAAGGGTATGAAAAACTGTTTTTT. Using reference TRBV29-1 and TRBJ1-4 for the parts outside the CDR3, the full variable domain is SAVISQKPSRDICQRGTSLTIQCQVDSQVTMMFWYRQQPGQSLTLIATANQGSEATYESGFVIDKFPISRPNLTFSTLTVSNMSPEDSSIYLCSVEGYEKLFFGSGTQLSVL.

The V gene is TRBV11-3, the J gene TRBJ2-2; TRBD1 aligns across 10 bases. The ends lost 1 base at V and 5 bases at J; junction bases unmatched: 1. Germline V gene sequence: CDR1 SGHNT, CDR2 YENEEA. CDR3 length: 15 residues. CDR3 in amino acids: CASSLGTGGTGELFF. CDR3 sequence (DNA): TGTGCCAGCAGCTTAGGGACAGGGGGAACCGGGGAGCTGTTTTTT.

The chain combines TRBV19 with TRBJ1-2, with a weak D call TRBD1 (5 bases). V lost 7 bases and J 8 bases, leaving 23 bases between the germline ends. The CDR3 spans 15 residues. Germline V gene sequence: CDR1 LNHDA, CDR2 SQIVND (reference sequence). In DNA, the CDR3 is TGTGCCAGTACCTCCGGGGGGACCGTCTCTTGGGGCTACACCTTC. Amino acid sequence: CASTSGGTVSWGYTF. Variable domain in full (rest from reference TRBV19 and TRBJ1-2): DGGITQSPKYLFRKEGQNVTLSCEQNLNHDAMYWYRQDPGQGLRLIYYSQIVNDFQKGDIAEGYSVSREKKESFPLTVTSAQKNPTAFYLCASTSGGTVSWGYTFGSGTRLTVV.

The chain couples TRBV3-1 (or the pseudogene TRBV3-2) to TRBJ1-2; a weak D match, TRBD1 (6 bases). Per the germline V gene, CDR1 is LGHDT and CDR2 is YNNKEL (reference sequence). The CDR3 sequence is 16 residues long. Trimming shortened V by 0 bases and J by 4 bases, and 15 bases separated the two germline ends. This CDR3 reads CASSQDLNRDRYGYTF. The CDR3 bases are TGTGCCAGCAGCCAAGATCTGAACAGGGACCGCTATGGCTACACCTTC.

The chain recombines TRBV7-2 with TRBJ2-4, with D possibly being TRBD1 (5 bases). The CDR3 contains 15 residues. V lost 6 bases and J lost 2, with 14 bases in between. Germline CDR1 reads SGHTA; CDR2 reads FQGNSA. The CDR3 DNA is TGTGCCAGCAGTATAACAGGAGTACCCAAAAACATTCAGTACTTC. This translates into CASSITGVPKNIQYF.

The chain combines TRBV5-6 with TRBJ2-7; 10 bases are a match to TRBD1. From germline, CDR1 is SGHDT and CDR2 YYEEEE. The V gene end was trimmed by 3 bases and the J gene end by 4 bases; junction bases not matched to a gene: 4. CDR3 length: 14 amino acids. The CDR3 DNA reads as TGTGCCAGCAGCTGGGGACAGGGGTTGTACGAGCAGTACTTC. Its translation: CASSWGQGLYEQYF.

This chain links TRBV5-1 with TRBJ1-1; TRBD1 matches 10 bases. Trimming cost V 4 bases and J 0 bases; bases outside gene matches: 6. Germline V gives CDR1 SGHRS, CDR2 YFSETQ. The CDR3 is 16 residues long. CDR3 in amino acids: CASSPGQGSVNTEAFF. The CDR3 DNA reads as TGCGCCAGCAGCCCGGGACAGGGGTCTGTGAACACTGAAGCTTTCTTT.

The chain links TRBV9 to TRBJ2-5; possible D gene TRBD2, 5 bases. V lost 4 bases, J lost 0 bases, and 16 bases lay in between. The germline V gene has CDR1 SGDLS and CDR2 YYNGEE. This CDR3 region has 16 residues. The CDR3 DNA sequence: TGTGCCAGCAGCCCAAGCGGCGCGAGGTACCAAGAGACCCAGTACTTC. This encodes CASSPSGARYQETQYF.

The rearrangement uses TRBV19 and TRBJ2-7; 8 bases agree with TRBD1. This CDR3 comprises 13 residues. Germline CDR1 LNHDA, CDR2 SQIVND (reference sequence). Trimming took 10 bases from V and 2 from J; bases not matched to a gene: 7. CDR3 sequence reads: CATTDRAAYEQYF. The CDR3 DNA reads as TGTGCCACCACGGACAGGGCGGCCTACGAGCAGTACTTC. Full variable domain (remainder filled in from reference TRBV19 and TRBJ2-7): DGGITQSPKYLFRKEGQNVTLSCEQNLNHDAMYWYRQDPGQGLRLIYYSQIVNDFQKGDIAEGYSVSREKKESFPLTVTSAQKNPTAFYLCATTDRAAYEQYFGPGTRLTVT.

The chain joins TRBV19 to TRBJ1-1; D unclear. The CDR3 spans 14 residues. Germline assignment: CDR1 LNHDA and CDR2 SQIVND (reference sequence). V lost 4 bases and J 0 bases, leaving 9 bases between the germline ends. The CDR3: CASSRATLNTEAFF. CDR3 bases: TGTGCCAGTAGTAGAGCGACGCTGAACACTGAAGCTTTCTTT.

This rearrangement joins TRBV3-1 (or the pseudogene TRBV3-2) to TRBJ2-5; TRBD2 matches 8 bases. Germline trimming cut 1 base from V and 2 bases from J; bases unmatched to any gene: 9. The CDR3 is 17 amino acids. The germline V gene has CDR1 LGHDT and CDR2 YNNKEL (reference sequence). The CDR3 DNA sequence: TGTGCCAGCAGCCAAGTCTACAGCGGGGGCGGTCAAGAGACCCAGTACTTC. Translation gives CASSQVYSGGGQETQYF.

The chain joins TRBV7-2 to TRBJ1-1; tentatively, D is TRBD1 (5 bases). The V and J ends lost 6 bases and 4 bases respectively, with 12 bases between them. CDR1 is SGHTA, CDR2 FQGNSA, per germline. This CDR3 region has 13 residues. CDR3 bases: TGTGCCAGCAGTATTACCGGGGGCACTGAAGCTTTCTTT. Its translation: CASSITGGTEAFF.

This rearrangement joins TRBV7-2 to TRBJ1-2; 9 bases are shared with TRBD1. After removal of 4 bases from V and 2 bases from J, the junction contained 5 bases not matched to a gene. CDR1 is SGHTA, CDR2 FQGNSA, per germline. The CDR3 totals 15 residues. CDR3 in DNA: TGTGCCAGCAGCTCCCCGGACAGGGGAAACTATGGCTACACCTTC. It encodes CASSSPDRGNYGYTF.

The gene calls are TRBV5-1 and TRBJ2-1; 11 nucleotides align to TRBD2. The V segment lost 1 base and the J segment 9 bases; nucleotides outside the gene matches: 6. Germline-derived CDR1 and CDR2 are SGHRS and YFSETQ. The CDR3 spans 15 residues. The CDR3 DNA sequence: TGCGCCAGCAGCTTGCTAGCGGGGGGCACGCCTGAGCAGTTCTTC. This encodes CASSLLAGGTPEQFF.

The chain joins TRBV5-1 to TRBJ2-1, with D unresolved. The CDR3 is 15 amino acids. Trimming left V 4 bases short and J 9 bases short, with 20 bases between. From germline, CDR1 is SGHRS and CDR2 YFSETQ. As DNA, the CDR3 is TGCGCCAGCAGCCCATCAATTCCCCACAACGGTGAGCAGTTCTTC. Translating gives CASSPSIPHNGEQFF.

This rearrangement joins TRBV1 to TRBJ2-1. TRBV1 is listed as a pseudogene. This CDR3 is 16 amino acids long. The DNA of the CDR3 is TGCACCAGCAGCCAAGACCTGTTAGTGGGTGGCCATGAGCAGTTCTTC. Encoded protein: CTSSQDLLVGGHEQFF.

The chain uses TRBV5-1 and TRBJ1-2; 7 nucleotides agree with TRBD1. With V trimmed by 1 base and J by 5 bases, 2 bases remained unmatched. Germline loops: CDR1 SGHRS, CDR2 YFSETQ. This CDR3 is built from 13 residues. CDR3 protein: CASSLNRGYGYTF. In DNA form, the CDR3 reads TGCGCCAGCAGCTTGAACAGGGGATATGGCTACACCTTC.

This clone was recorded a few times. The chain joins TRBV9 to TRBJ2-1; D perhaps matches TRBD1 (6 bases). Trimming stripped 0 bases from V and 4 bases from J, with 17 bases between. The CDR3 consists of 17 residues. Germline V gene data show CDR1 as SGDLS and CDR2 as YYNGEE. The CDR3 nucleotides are TGTGCCAGCAGCGTAGCTACGACAGGTCAAAAGTACAATGAGCAGTTCTTC. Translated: CASSVATTGQKYNEQFF.

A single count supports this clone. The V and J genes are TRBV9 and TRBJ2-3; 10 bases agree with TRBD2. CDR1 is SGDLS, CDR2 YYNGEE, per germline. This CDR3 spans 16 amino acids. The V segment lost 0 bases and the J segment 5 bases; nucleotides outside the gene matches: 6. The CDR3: CASSVESGGAGDTQYF. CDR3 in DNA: TGTGCCAGCAGCGTAGAGAGCGGGGGGGCGGGAGATACGCAGTATTTT. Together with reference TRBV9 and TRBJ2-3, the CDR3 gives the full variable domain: DSGVTQTPKHLITATGQRVTLRCSPRSGDLSVYWYQQSLDQGLQFLIQYYNGEERAKGNILERFSAQQFPDLHSELNLSSLELGDSALYFCASSVESGGAGDTQYFGPGTRLTVL.